The 21 T cell receptor beta chains reported below all come from one sample, sequenced in a study of identical twins. TCRdb re-called the 5' RACE reads with MiXCR, one entry per CDR3 protein. The sample holds 200,000 to 250,000 distinct CDR3 sequences, roughly 12% seen once. The sample also formed part of further work on yellow fever vaccine responses in identical twins.

Material: memory (CD45RO+) T cells sorted from blood. These receptors were taken from a young woman in good health.

J is TRBJ2-1 and V is TRBV19; TRBD1 aligns across 9 bases. Germline values: CDR1 LNHDA, CDR2 SQIVND (reference sequence). J gave up 7 bases and V 1 base, and 11 bases lay outside the gene matches. CDR3 length equals 17 residues. The CDR3 spells CASSIAASGQGRNEQFF. The DNA for the CDR3 is TGTGCCAGTAGTATAGCCGCATCTGGACAGGGGCGTAATGAGCAGTTCTTC.

This clonotype was counted ten times or more. J is TRBJ1-4 and V is TRBV2, with a weak D call TRBD1 (5 bases). CDR3 length equals 10 residues. V was cut by 8 bases and J by 13 bases, with 11 bases left in between. Germline V lookup: CDR1 SNHLY, CDR2 FYNNEI. The CDR3: CASGTSALFF. The CDR3 DNA reads as TGTGCCAGCGGGACTTCGGCACTGTTTTTT.

The chain carries TRBV6-2 or TRBV6-3 and TRBJ1-2, with D possibly TRBD1 on 5 matching bases. Trimming removed 5 bases at V and 7 bases at J, with 14 bases between. Germline CDR1 reads MNHEY; CDR2 reads SVGEGT. This CDR3 comprises 13 residues. CDR3 DNA: TGTGCCAGCAGTGATCCAGGGAGTAGTGGCTACACCTTC. Its translation: CASSDPGSSGYTF.

Regarding this clonotype: An end of the junction does not agree with germline; a read error may underlie this. The rearrangement links TRBV7-7 to TRBJ2-1, with TRBD1 matching 8 bases. This CDR3 region has 19 residues. The germline V gene encodes CDR1 SSHAT and CDR2 FNYEAQ (reference sequence). CDR3 coding DNA: TGTGCTAGCAGCCCAATTCCTGTCCGCGACAGGGGCTCCTACAATGAGCAGTTCTTC. Its translation: CASSPIPVRDRGSYNEQFF.

V gene TRBV23-1 combines with J gene TRBJ2-7, with 7 nucleotides matching TRBD1. TRBV23-1 is placed among ORFs of uncertain function. The CDR3 length is 15 residues. Losses at the gene ends were 4 bases for V and 4 bases for J; bases not matched to a gene: 10. CDR3: CASSPPGQLEYEQYF. CDR3 nucleotide sequence: TGCGCCAGCAGTCCTCCGGGACAGCTAGAATACGAGCAGTACTTC.

The CDR3 loop reads CASSYSGNEQFF. The CDR3 DNA sequence: TGCGCCAGCAGTTATAGCGGGAATGAGCAGTTCTTC. This rearrangement joins TRBV10-1 to TRBJ2-1, with 7 positions matching TRBD2. Trimming cost V 5 bases and J 7 bases; bases outside gene matches: 2. The CDR3 length is 12 residues. CDR1 WNHNN and CDR2 SYGVQD come from the germline V gene (reference sequence).

This clonotype was seen a handful of times. The CDR3, as DNA: TGTGCCAGCAGCTTGCTAGGACATATGGGGAAACTGTTTTTT. This translates into CASSLLGHMGKLFF. The rearrangement joins TRBV7-9 to TRBJ1-4, with D maybe TRBD1 (5 bases). The ends were cut back, 3 bases at V and 11 bases at J, with 16 bases in the middle. The CDR3 runs 14 residues. Germline assignment: CDR1 SEHNR and CDR2 FQNEAQ (reference sequence). Based on the CDR3 plus reference TRBV7-9 and TRBJ1-4, the full variable domain is DTGVSQNPRHKITKRGQNVTFRCDPISEHNRLYWYRQTLGQGPEFLTYFQNEAQLEKSRLLSDRFSAERPKGSFSTLEIQRTEQGDSAMYLCASSLLGHMGKLFFGSGTQLSVL.

The sample holds a few counts of this clonotype. This CDR3 is CASSYGRTNYGYTF. CDR3 DNA: TGTGCCAGCAGTTATGGGCGGACTAACTATGGCTACACCTTC. The gene calls are TRBV6-5 and TRBJ1-2; no firm D call. Trimming removed 3 bases at V and 0 bases at J, with 8 bases between. Germline values: CDR1 MNHEY, CDR2 SVGAGI. The CDR3 contains 14 residues.

The chain's CDR3 is CSARVPARGVDYEQYF. The CDR3 region has the DNA TGCAGTGCTAGAGTGCCAGCCCGGGGTGTGGACTACGAGCAGTACTTC. The chain couples TRBV20-1 to TRBJ2-7, with D possibly matching TRBD2 (5 bases). The CDR3 is made up of 16 amino acids. The germline V gene has CDR1 DFQATT and CDR2 SNEGSKA (reference sequence). V was pared by 1 base and J by 3 bases, with 19 bases between.

Concerning this clonotype itself: The junction departs from the called germline gene at one end, perhaps through a read error. The chain carries TRBV7-2 and TRBJ2-5; TRBD2 is a possible D gene (5 bases). The germline gives CDR1 SGHTA, CDR2 FQGNSA. The CDR3 runs 17 residues. The CDR3 sequence: CASFPSRGGSYQETQNF. The CDR3 DNA follows: TGTGCCAGCTTCCCGAGCCGAGGCGGGTCGTACCAAGAGACCCAGAACTTC.

This chain joins TRBV28 and TRBJ2-1; 10 bases are shared with TRBD2. CDR1 MDHEN and CDR2 SYDVKM come from the germline V gene. The CDR3 consists of 18 residues. J gave up 0 bases and V 7 bases, and 12 bases lay outside the gene matches. As DNA, the CDR3 is TGTGCCAGCACCCCCGGGTTAGCGGGGGGCTACTCCTACAATGAGCAGTTCTTC. This translates into CASTPGLAGGYSYNEQFF. Drawing the rest from reference TRBV28 and TRBJ2-1, the complete variable domain is DVKVTQSSRYLVKRTGEKVFLECVQDMDHENMFWYRQDPGLGLRLIYFSYDVKMKEKGDIPEGYSVSREKKERFSLILESASTNQTSMYLCASTPGLAGGYSYNEQFFGPGTRLTVL.

This clonotype was seen ten or more times. The chain employs TRBV18 and TRBJ2-7; tentative D call: TRBD1 (7 bases). Germline CDR1 KGHSH, CDR2 LQKENI. The CDR3 extends over 15 amino acids. V shed 2 bases and J shed 4 bases, with 15 bases lying between them. Here the CDR3 DNA reads TGTGCCAGCTCACCAGGAGGAGGGGGCGGTTACGAGCAGTACTTC. Translated, it gives CASSPGGGGGYEQYF.

The chain combines TRBV11-2 with TRBJ2-1; 8 bases line up with TRBD1. The CDR3 runs to 16 residues. V shed 5 bases and J 3 bases; nucleotides not matched to a gene: 9. CDR1 is SGHAT, CDR2 FQNNGV, per germline. The CDR3 nucleotides read TGTGCCAGCAGCCCCCTGACAGGGGACAACTACAATGAGCAGTTCTTC. Protein sequence: CASSPLTGDNYNEQFF.

This clonotype has a handful of counts. The V gene is TRBV15, the J gene TRBJ2-3; D is unclear. Trimming stripped 3 bases from V and 6 bases from J, with 10 bases between. From germline, CDR1 is LNHNV and CDR2 YYDKDF (reference sequence). The CDR3 totals 13 residues. The CDR3 DNA reads TGTGCCACCAGCAGTCTAGTTGGGGATACGCAGTATTTT. This gives the protein CATSSLVGDTQYF.

This clonotype was picked up many times. The rearrangement joins TRBV12-3 or TRBV12-4 to TRBJ2-3; possible D gene TRBD1, 6 bases. CDR3 length: 15 residues. With 5 bases removed from V and 0 bases from J, the gap between germline ends came to 12 bases. CDR3 sequence (DNA): TGTGCCAGCAGTCCGCGCACAGGGAGCACAGATACGCAGTATTTT. Translation: CASSPRTGSTDTQYF.

This sequence joins TRBV5-1 and TRBJ2-1, with TRBD1 matching over 7 bases. Germline loops: CDR1 SGHRS, CDR2 YFSETQ. This CDR3 contains 13 residues. The ends lost 2 bases at V and 6 bases at J; junction bases unmatched: 2. CDR3 DNA sequence: TGCGCCAGCAGCTTCGGGACAGTCAATGAGCAGTTCTTC. Amino acid sequence: CASSFGTVNEQFF. The full variable domain, in which reference TRBV5-1 and TRBJ2-1 provide the parts outside the CDR3, is KAGVTQTPRYLIKTRGQQVTLSCSPISGHRSVSWYQQTPGQGLQFLFEYFSETQRNKGNFPGRFSGRQFSNSRSEMNVSTLELGDSALYLCASSFGTVNEQFFGPGTRLTVL.

V usage is TRBV12-3 or TRBV12-4 and J usage is TRBJ2-7; tentatively, D is TRBD1 (5 bases). This CDR3 comprises 15 residues. V lost 11 bases and J lost 5, with 25 bases in between. The chain's CDR3 is CASSKQAPWGHEQYF. In nucleotides, the CDR3 is TGTGCCTCCAGCAAGCAGGCCCCTTGGGGCCACGAGCAGTACTTC.

V is TRBV7-9 and J is TRBJ2-2, with D perhaps given as TRBD1 or TRBD2 (5 bases each). With 0 bases removed from V and 6 bases from J, the gap between germline ends came to 14 bases. This CDR3 region has 16 residues. Germline V gene sequence: CDR1 SEHNR, CDR2 FQNEAQ (reference sequence). CDR3 coding DNA: TGTGCCAGCAGCTTAGCAGGGACCCTCGAAGCCGGGGAGCTGTTTTTT. Translating gives CASSLAGTLEAGELFF.

This clonotype was seen only a few times. CDR3 coding DNA: TGCGCCAGCAGCCAGGAAACAGGCTACGAGCAGTACTTC. Translated: CASSQETGYEQYF. The chain has TRBV4-3 and TRBJ2-7; D is possibly TRBD1 (5 bases). Trimming cost V 3 bases and J 3 bases, with 9 bases left between them. Germline V gene lookup returns CDR1 LGHNA and CDR2 YSLEER. This CDR3 is built from 13 residues.

Many counts were recorded for this clonotype. The chain has TRBV7-2 and TRBJ2-3, with 8 bases that match TRBD1. V lost 5 bases, J lost 7 bases, and 5 bases stayed unmatched. Germline CDR1 and CDR2: SGHTA and FQGNSA. The CDR3 is 13 amino acids. CDR3 nucleotides: TGTGCCAGCAGCGTGAACAGGGGGAATACGCAGTATTTT. Encoded protein: CASSVNRGNTQYF.

This rearrangement joins TRBV11-1 to TRBJ2-3; tentatively, D is TRBD2 (7 bases). The CDR3 sequence is 16 residues long. Germline V gene data show CDR1 as SGHAT and CDR2 as FQDESV (reference sequence). The ends were cut back, 1 base at V and 6 bases at J, with 17 bases in the middle. The CDR3 loop reads CASSLVRGATLDTQYF. The CDR3 DNA is TGTGCCAGCAGCTTAGTCCGGGGGGCCACCCTCGATACGCAGTATTTT.